The sequence of this TCR beta chain was determined in a study of blood T cell repertoires in COVID-19. For the study at large: Sites in the United States, Italy and Spain provided acute and convalescent COVID-19 samples. Sources were T cells, B-cell-depleted T cells, or PBMCs; the material itself was cDNA or gDNA.

Authors' methods: Quantification of nucleated cells was approximated via reference gene primer amplification. The protocol was immunoSEQ multiplex PCR, while the TCRdb copy is restricted to in-frame clones and leaves out a portion. The V and J calls and clone size come from that table; D and trimming were worked out from the DNA. The sample contains about 150,000 clones, 70% to 90% of which appear only once. Germline CDR1 is SGHRS and CDR2 is YFSETQ. This CDR3 contains 14 residues. The germline V and J ends were trimmed by 2 bases and 8 bases, with 16 bases remaining between them. The clonotype comes from a man aged 45-65 years who had recovered from COVID-19. The genes are TRBV5-1 and TRBJ1-2, with a tentative D call TRBD1 (5 bases). Sequences were obtained from peripheral blood. In DNA, the CDR3 is TGCGCCAGCAGCTTACGCGGGGGGACGGAAGGCTACACCTTC. It specifies CASSLRGGTEGYTF.